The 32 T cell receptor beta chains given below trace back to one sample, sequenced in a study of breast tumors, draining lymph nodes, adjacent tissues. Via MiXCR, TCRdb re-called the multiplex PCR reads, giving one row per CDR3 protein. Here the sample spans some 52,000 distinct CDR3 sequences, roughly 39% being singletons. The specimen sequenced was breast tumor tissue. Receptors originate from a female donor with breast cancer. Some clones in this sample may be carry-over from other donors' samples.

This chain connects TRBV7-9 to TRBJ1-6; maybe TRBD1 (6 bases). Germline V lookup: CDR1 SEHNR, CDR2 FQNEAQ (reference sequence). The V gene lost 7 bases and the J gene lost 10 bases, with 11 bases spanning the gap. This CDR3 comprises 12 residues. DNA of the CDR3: TGTGCCAGCAACAACAGGGACTCACCCCTCCACTTT. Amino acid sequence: CASNNRDSPLHF.

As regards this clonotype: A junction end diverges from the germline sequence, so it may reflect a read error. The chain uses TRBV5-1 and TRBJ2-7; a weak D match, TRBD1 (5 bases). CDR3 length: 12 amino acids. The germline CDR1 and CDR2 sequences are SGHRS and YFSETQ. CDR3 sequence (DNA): TGTGCCAGCAGCTTACAGGCGGCCGAGCAGTACTTC. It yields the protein CASSLQAAEQYF.

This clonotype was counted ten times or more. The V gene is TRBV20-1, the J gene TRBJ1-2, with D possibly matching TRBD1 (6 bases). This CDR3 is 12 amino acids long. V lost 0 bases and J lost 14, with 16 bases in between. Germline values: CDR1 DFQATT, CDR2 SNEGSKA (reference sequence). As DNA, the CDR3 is TGCAGTGCTAGAGATCCAGGAGCTGGACAGACCTTC. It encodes CSARDPGAGQTF.

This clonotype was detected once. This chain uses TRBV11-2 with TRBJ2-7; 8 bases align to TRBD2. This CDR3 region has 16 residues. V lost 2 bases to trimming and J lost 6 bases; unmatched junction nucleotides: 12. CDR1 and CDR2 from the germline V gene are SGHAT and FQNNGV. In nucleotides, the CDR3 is TGTGCCAGCAGCTTATCCCCTACGGGAGGGCGGCGCGAGCAGTACTTC. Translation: CASSLSPTGGRREQYF.

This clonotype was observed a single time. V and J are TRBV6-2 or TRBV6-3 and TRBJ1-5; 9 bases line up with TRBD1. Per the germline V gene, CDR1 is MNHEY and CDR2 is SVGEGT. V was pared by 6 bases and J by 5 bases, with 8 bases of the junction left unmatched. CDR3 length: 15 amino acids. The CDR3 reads CASRPQGTGHQPQHF. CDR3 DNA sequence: TGTGCCAGCAGACCTCAAGGGACAGGGCATCAGCCCCAGCATTTT.

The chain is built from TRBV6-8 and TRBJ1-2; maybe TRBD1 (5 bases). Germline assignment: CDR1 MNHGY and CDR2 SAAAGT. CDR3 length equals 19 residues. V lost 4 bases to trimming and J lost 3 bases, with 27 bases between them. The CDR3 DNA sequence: TGTGCCAGCAGTTTAAAATTGGAGCGGGGGGACTATCGAGACTATGGCTACACCTTC. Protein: CASSLKLERGDYRDYGYTF.

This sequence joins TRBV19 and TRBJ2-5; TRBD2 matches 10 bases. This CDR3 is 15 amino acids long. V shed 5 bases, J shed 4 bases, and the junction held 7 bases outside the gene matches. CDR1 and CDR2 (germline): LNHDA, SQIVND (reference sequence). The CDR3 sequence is CASSLLAGDGETQYF. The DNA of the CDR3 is TGTGCCAGTAGTCTGCTAGCGGGAGATGGAGAGACCCAGTACTTC.

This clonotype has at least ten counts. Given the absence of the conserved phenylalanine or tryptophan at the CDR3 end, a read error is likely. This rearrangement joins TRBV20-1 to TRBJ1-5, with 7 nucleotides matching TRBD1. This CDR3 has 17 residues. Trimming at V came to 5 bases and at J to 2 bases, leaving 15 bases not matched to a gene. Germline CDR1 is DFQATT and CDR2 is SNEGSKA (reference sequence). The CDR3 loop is CSASDRAVYKGNQPQHS. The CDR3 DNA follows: TGCAGTGCTTCCGACAGGGCGGTTTATAAGGGCAATCAGCCCCAGCATTCT.

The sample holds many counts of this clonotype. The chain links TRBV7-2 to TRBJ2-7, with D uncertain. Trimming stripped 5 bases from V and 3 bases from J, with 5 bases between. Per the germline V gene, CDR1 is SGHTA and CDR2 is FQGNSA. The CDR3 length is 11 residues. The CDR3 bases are TGTGCCAGCAGCGGGTACTACGAGCAGTACTTC. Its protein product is CASSGYYEQYF.

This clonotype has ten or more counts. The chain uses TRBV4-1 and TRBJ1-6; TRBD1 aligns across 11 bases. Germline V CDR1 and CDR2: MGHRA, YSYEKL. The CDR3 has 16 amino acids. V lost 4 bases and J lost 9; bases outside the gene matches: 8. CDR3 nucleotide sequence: TGCGCCAGCAGCCCCCCCACGGACAGGGGGCCTTCACCCCTCCACTTT. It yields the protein CASSPPTDRGPSPLHF.

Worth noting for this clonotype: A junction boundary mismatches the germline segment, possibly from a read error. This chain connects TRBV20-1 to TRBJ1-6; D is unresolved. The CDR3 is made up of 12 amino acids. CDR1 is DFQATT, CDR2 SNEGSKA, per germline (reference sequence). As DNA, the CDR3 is TGCAGTGTTAGAGTCTCTAATTCGCCCCTCCACTTT. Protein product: CSVRVSNSPLHF.

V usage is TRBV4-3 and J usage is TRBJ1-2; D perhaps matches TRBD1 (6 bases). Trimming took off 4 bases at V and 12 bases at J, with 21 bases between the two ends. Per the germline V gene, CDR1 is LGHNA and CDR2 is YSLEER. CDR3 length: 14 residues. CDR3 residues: CASSPDRSTSGNTF. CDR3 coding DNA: TGCGCCAGCAGCCCCGACAGGTCTACATCTGGAAACACCTTC.

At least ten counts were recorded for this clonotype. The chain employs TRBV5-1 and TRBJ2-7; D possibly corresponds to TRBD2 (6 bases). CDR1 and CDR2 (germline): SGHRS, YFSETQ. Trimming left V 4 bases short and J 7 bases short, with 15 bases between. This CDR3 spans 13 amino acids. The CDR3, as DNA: TGCGCCAGCAGCGACCGTCCAAGCGGGGAGCAGTACTTC. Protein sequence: CASSDRPSGEQYF.

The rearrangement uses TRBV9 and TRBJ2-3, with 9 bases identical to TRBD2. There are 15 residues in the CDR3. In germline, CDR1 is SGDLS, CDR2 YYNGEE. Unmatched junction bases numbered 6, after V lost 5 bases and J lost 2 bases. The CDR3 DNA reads TGTGCCAGCAGACCAGCGGGAGGCATCACAGATACGCAGTATTTT. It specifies CASRPAGGITDTQYF.

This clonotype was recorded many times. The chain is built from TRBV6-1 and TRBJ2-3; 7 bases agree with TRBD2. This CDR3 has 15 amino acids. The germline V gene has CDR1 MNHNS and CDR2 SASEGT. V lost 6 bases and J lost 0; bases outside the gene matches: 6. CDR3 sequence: CASRTSGTSTDTQYF. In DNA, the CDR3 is TGTGCCAGCAGGACCAGCGGGACTAGCACAGATACGCAGTATTTT.

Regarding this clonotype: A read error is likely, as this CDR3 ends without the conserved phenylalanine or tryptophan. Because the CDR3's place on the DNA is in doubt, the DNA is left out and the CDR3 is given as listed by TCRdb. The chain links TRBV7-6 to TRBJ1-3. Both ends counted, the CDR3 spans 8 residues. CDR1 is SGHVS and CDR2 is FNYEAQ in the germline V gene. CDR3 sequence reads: CASSNLLA.

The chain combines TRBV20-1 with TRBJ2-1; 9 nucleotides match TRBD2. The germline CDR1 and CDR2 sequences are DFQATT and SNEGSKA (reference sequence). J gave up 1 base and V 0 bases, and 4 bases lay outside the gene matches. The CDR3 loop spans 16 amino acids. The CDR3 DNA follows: TGCAGTGCTAGAGAGGGAGCGGGAGGTTCCTACAATGAGCAGTTCTTC. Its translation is CSAREGAGGSYNEQFF.

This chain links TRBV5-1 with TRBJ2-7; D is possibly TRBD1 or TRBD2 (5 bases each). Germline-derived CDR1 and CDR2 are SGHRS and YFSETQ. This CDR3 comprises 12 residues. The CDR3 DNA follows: TGCGCCAGCAGGGGAGAGGGGATCGAGCACTACGTC. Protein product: CASRGEGIEHYV.

In DNA, the CDR3 is TGTGCCAGCAGCTTCCAACCGGCCGGGGAGCTGTTTTTT. Protein: CASSFQPAGELFF. The chain joins TRBV11-3 to TRBJ2-2; the D is unclear. Germline V gives CDR1 SGHNT, CDR2 YENEEA. The V end was cut by 3 bases, the J end by 6 bases, with 8 bases between. The CDR3 totals 13 residues. Variable domain in full (rest from reference TRBV11-3 and TRBJ2-2): EAGVVQSPRYKIIEKKQPVAFWCNPISGHNTLYWYLQNLGQGPELLIRYENEEAVDDSQLPKDRFSAERLKGVDSTLKIQPAELGDSAVYLCASSFQPAGELFFGEGSRLTVL.

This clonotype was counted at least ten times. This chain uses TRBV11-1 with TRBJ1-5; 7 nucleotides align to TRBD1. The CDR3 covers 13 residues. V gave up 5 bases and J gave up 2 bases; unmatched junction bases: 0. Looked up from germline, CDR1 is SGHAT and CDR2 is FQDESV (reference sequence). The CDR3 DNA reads TGTGCCAGCAGCACAGGGGGCAATCAGCCCCAGCATTTT. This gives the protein CASSTGGNQPQHF.

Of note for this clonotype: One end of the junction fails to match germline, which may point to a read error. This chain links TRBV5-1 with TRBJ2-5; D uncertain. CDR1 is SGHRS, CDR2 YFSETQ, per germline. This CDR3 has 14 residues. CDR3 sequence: CASSLEPAQETRYF. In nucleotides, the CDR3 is TGCGCCAGCAGCCTGGAACCAGCCCAAGAGACCCGGTACTTC.

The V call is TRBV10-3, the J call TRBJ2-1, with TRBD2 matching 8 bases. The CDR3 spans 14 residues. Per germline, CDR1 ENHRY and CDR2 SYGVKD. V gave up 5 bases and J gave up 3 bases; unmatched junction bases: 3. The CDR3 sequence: CAISPGLGYNEQFF. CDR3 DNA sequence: TGTGCCATCAGTCCGGGACTAGGCTACAATGAGCAGTTCTTC.

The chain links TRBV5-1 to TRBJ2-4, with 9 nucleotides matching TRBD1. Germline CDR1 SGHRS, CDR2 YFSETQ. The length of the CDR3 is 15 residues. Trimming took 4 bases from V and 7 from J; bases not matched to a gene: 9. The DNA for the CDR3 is TGCGCCAGCAGCCCGGGACAGGGAGTTCCCAACATTCAGTACTTC. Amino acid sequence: CASSPGQGVPNIQYF. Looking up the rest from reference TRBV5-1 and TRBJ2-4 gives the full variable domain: KAGVTQTPRYLIKTRGQQVTLSCSPISGHRSVSWYQQTPGQGLQFLFEYFSETQRNKGNFPGRFSGRQFSNSRSEMNVSTLELGDSALYLCASSPGQGVPNIQYFGAGTRLSVL.

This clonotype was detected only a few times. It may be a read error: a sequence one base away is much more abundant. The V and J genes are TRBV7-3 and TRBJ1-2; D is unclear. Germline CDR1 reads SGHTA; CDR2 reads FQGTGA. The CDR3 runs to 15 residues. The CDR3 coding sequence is TGTGCCAGCAGCTTAAGTCCGGGGAGCGAGTATGGCTACCCCTTC. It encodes CASSLSPGSEYGYPF.

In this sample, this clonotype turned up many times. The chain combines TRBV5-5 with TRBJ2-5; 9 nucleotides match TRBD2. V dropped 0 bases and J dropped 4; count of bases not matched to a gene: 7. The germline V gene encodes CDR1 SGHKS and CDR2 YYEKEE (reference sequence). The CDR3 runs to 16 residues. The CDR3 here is CASSLGRAGGGETQYF. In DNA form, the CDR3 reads TGTGCCAGCAGCTTGGGTCGAGCGGGAGGTGGAGAGACCCAGTACTTC.

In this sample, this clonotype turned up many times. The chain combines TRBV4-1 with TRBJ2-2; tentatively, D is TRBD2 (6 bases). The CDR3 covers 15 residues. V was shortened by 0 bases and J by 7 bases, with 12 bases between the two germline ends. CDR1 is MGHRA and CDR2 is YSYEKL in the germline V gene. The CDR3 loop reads CASSQDRGGVGELFF. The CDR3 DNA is TGCGCCAGCAGCCAAGATCGAGGCGGGGTCGGGGAGCTGTTTTTT.

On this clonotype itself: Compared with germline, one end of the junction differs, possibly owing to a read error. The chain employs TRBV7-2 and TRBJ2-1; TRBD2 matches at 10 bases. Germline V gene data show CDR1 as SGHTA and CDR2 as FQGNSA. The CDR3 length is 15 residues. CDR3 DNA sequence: TGCGCCAGCAGCCAAGAACTAGCGGGAAATGATGAGCAGTTCTTC. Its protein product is CASSQELAGNDEQFF.

The CDR3 nucleotides are TGCAGCGCTGTTGATAGTAGCTCGAGGACGTCGGGCTATGGCTACACCTTC. Translation gives CSAVDSSSRTSGYGYTF. The chain recombines TRBV29-1 with TRBJ1-2; D gene unclear. Germline loops: CDR1 SQVTM, CDR2 ANQGSEA. The V end was cut by 7 bases, the J end by 4 bases, with 28 bases between. This CDR3 comprises 17 residues.

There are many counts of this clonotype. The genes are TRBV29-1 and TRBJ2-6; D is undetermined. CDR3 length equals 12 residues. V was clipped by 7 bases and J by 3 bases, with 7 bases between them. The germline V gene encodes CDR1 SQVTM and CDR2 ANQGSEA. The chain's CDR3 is CSARVGANVLTF. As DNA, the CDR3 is TGCAGCGCCCGGGTTGGGGCCAACGTCCTGACTTTC.

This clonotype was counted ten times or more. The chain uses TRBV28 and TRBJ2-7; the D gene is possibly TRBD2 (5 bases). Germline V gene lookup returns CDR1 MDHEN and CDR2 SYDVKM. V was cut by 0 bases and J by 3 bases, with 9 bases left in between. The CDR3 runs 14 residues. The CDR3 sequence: CASSLWAGVYEQYF. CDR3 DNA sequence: TGTGCCAGCAGTTTATGGGCCGGGGTCTACGAGCAGTACTTC.

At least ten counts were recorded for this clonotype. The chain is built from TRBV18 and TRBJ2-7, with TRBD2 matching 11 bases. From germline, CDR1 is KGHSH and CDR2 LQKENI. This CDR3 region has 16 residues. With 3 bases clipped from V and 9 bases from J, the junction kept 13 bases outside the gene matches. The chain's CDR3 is CASSPRLAGSYEGQYF. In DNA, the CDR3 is TGTGCCAGCTCACCTAGACTAGCGGGGAGCTACGAGGGGCAGTACTTC.

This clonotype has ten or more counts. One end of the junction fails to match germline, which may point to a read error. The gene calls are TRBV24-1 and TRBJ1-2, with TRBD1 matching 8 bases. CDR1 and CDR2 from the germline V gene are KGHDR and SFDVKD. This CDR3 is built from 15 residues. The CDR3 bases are TGTGCCACCAGTGGTTTGACAGGGGTTACCTATGGCTACACCTTC. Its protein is CATSGLTGVTYGYTF.